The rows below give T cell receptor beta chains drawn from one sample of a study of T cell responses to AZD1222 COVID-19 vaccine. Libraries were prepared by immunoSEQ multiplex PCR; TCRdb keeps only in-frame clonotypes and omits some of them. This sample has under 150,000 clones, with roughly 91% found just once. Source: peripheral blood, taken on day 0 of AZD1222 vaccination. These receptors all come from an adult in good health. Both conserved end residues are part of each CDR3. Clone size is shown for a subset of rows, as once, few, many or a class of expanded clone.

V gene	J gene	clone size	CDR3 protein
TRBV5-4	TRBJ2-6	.	CASSLAPAGVHKGANVLTF
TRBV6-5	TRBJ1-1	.	CASRQGGTEAFF
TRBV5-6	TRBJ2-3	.	CASSFRTGFADTQYF
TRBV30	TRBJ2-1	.	CAWQESSYNEQFF
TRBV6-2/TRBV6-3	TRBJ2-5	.	CASSYRGAVGETQYF
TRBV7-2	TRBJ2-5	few	CASSLQGAETQYF
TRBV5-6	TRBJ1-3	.	CASSLLQAGNTIYF
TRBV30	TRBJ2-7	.	CASSSGRGYEQYF
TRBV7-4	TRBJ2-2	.	CANARDREHRGAVF
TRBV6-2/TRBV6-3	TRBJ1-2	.	CASSYPKSMVYGYTF
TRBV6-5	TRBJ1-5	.	CASREGLLSNQPQHF
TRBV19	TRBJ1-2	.	CASSQGGRSYGYTF